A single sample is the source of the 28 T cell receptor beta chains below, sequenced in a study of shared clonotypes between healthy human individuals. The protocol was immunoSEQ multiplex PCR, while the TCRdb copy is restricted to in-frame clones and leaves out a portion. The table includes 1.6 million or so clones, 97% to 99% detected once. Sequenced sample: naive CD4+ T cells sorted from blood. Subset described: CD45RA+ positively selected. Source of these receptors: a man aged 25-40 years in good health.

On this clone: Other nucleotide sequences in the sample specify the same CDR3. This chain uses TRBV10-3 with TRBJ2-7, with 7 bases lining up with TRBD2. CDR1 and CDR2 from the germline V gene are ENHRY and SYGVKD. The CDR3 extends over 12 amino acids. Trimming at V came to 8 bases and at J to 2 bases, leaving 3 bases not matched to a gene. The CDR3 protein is CAIRGTTYEQYF. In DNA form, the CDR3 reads TGTGCCATCCGCGGGACTACCTACGAGCAGTACTTC.

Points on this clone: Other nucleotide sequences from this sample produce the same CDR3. CDR3 amino acids: CASSLLAGGSTDTQYF. The DNA of the CDR3 is TGTGCCAGCAGTTTATTAGCGGGAGGGAGCACAGATACGCAGTATTTT. The J gene is TRBJ2-3, the V gene TRBV27; 11 positions agree with TRBD2. The V segment lost 1 base and the J segment 0 bases; nucleotides outside the gene matches: 0. The CDR3 runs to 16 residues. Germline values: CDR1 MNHEY, CDR2 SMNVEV (reference sequence).

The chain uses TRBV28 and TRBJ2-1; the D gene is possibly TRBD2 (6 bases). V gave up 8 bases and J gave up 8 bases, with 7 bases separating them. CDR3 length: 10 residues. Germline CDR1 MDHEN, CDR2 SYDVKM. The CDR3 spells CASGGYEQFF. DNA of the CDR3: TGTGCCAGCGGGGGGTATGAGCAGTTCTTC.

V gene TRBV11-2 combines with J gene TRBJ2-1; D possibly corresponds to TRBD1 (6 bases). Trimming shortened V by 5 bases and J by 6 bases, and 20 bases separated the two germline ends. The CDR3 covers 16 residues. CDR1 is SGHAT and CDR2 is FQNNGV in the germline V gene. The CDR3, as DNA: TGTGCCAGCAGCCAGAACAGGGTATTCGGAAGCAATGAGCAGTTCTTC. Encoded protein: CASSQNRVFGSNEQFF.

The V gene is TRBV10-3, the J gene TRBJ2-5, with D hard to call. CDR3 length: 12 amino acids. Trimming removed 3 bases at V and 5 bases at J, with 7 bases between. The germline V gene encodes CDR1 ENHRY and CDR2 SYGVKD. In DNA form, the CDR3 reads TGTGCCATCAGTGAAGTTAAGGAGACCCAGTACTTC. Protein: CAISEVKETQYF.

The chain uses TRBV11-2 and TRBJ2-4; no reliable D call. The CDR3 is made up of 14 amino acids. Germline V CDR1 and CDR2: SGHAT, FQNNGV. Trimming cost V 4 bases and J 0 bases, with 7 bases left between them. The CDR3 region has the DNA TGTGCCAGCAGCTCCCCGATAGCCAAAAACATTCAGTACTTC. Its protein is CASSSPIAKNIQYF.

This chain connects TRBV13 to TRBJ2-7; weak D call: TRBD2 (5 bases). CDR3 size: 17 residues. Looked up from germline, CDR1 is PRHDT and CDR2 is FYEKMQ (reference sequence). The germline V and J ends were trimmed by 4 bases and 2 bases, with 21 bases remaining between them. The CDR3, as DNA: TGTGCCAGCAGCTCTCACTACCGGGTAGCGATTACCTACGAGCAGTACTTC. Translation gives CASSSHYRVAITYEQYF.

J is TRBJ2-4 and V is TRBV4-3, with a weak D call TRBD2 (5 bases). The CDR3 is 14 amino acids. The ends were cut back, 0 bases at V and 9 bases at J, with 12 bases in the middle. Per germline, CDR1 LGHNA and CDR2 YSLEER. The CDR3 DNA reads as TGCGCCAGCAGCCAAGACCCTGCCGCGGGCATTCAGTACTTC. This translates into CASSQDPAAGIQYF.

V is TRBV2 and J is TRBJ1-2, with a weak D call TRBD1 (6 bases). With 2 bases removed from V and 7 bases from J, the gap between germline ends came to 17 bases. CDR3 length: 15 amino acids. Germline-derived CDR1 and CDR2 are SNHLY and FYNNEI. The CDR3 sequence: CASSELRTGSRGYTF. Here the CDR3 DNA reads TGTGCCAGCAGTGAACTGAGAACAGGGAGCCGTGGCTACACCTTC.

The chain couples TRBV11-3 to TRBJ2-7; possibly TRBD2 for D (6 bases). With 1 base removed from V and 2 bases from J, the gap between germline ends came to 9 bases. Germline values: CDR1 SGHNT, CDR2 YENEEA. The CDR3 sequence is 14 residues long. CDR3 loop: CASSLAGDTYEQYF. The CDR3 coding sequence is TGTGCCAGCAGCTTAGCGGGAGATACCTACGAGCAGTACTTC.

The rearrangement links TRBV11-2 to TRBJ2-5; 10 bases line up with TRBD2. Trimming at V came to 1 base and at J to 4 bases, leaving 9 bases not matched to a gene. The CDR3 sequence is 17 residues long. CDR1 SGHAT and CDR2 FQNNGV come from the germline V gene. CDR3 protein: CASSLVFTAGGVETQYF. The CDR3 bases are TGTGCCAGCAGCTTAGTGTTCACAGCGGGAGGGGTAGAGACCCAGTACTTC.

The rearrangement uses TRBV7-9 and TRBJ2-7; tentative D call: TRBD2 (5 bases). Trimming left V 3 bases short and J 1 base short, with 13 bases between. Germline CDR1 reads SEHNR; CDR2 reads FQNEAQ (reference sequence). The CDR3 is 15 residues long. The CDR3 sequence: CASSFRRGGSYEQYF. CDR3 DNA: TGTGCCAGCAGCTTCCGGCGAGGCGGGTCCTACGAGCAGTACTTC.

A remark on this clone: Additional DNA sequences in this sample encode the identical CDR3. CDR3: CSVGSTDTQYF. The DNA for the CDR3 is TGCAGCGTTGGGAGCACAGATACGCAGTATTTT. The V call is TRBV29-1, the J call TRBJ2-3; D remains unclear. The CDR3 has 11 amino acids. Trimming shortened V by 4 bases and J by 0 bases, and 2 bases separated the two germline ends. The germline V gene encodes CDR1 SQVTM and CDR2 ANQGSEA.

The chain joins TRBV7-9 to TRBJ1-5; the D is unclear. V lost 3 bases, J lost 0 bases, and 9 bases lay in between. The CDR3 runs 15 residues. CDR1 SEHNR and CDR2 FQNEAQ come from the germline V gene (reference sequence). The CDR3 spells CASSLGEVSNQPQHF. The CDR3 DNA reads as TGTGCCAGCAGCTTGGGTGAGGTTAGCAATCAGCCCCAGCATTTT.

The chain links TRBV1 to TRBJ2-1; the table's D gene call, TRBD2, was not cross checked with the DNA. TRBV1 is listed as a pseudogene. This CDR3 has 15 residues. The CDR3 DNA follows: TGCACCAGCTCTCTACGGGGGGGGTCCTACAATGAGCAGTTCTTC. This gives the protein CTSSLRGGSYNEQFF.

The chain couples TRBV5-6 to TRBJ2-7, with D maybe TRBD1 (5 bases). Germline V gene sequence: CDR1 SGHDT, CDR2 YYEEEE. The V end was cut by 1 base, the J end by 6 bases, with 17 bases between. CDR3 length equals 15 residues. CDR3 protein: CASSLWSRAGFEQYF. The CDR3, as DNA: TGTGCCAGCAGCTTGTGGTCACGGGCAGGGTTCGAGCAGTACTTC.

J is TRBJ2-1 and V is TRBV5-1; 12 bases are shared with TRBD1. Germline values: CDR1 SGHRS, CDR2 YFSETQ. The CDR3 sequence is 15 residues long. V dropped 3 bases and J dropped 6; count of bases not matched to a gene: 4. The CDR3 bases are TGCGCCAGCAGCTCCGGGACAGGGGGCATCAATGAGCAGTTCTTC. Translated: CASSSGTGGINEQFF.

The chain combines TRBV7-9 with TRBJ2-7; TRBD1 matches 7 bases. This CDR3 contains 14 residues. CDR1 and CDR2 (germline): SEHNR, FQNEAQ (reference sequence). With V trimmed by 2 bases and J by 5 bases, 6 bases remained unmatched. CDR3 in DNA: TGTGCCAGCAGCTTAACCCGACAGGGTCACGAGCAGTACTTC. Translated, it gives CASSLTRQGHEQYF.

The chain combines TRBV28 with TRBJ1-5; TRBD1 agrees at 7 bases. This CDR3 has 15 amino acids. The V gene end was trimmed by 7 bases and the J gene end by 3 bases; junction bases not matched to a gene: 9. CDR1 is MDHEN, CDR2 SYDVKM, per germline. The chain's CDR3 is CASKSSDRVNQPQHF. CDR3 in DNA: TGTGCCAGCAAGTCCAGCGACAGGGTCAATCAGCCCCAGCATTTT.

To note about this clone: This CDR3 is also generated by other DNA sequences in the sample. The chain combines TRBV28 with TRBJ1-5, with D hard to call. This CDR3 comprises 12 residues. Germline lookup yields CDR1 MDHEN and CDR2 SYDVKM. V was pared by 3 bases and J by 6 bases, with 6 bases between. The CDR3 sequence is CASSLFRQPQHF. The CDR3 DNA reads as TGTGCCAGCAGTTTGTTTCGTCAGCCCCAGCATTTT.

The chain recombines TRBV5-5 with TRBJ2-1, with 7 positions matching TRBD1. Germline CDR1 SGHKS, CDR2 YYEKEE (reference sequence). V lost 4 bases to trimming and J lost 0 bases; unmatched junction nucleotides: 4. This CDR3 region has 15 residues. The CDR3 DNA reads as TGTGCCAGCAGCCGGGGACAGACCTCCTACAATGAGCAGTTCTTC. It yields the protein CASSRGQTSYNEQFF.

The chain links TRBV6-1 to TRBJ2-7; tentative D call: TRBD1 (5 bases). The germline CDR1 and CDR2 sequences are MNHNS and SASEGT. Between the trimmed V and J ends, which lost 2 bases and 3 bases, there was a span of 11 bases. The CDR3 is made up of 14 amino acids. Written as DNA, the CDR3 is TGTGCCAGCAGTGAAAGGGGCCGCAGCTACGAGCAGTACTTC. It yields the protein CASSERGRSYEQYF.

The CDR3 spells CASSADREETQYF. The CDR3 DNA follows: TGTGCCAGCAGTGCGGACAGGGAAGAGACCCAGTACTTC. The V call is TRBV2, the J call TRBJ2-5; 8 bases fit TRBD1. Trimming at V came to 4 bases and at J to 3 bases, leaving 1 base not matched to a gene. The CDR3 loop spans 13 amino acids. CDR1 and CDR2 from the germline V gene are SNHLY and FYNNEI.

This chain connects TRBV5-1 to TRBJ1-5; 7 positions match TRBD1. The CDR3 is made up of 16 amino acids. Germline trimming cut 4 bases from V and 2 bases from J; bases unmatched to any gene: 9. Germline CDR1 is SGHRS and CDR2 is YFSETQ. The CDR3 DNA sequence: TGCGCCAGCAGCCGCACAGGGGCTGGGGGCAATCAGCCCCAGCATTTT. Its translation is CASSRTGAGGNQPQHF.

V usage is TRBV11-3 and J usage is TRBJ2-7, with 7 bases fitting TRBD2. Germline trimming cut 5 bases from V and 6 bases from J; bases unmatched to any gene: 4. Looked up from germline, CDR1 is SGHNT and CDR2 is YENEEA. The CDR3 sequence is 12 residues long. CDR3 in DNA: TGTGCCAGCAGCCGCCCGGGGGGCGAGCAGTACTTC. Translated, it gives CASSRPGGEQYF.

The CDR3 DNA sequence: TGCGCCAGCAGCCGACCCACAGGGGGAAGAGGTGCTGAAAAACTGTTTTTT. Amino acids: CASSRPTGGRGAEKLFF. This sequence joins TRBV5-1 and TRBJ1-4; 8 bases agree with TRBD1. Germline V CDR1 and CDR2: SGHRS, YFSETQ. CDR3 length: 17 residues. V dropped 4 bases and J dropped 7; count of bases not matched to a gene: 15.

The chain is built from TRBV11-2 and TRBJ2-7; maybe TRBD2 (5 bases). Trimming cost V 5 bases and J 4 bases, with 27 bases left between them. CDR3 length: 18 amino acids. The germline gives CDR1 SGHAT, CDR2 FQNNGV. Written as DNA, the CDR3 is TGTGCCAGCAGCCAGCAGAGTCGATTGGGTAGCGAGAGGTACGAGCAGTACTTC. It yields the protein CASSQQSRLGSERYEQYF.

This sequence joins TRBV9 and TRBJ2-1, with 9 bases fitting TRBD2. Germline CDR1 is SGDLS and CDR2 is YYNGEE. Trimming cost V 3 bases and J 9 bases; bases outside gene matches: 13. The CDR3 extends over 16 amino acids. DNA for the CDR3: TGTGCCAGCAGCGCCGACGTGAGCGGGAGGCCCCGTGAGCAGTTCTTC. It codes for CASSADVSGRPREQFF. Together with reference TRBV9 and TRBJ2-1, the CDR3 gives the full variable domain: DSGVTQTPKHLITATGQRVTLRCSPRSGDLSVYWYQQSLDQGLQFLIQYYNGEERAKGNILERFSAQQFPDLHSELNLSSLELGDSALYFCASSADVSGRPREQFFGPGTRLTVL.